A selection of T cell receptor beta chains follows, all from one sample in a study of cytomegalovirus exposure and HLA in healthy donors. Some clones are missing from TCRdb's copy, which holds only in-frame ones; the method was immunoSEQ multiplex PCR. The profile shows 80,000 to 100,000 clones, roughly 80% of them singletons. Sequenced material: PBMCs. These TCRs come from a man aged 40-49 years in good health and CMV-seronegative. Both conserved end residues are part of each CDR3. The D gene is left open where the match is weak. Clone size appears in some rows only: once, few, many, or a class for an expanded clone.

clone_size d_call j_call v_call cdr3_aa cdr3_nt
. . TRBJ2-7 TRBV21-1 CASKNGGLNRSYEQYF TGTGCCAGCAAAAACGGAGGACTCAACAGATCCTACGAGCAGTACTTC
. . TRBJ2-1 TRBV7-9 CASSNSGGSSYNEQFF TGTGCCAGCAGCAATAGTGGGGGGAGCTCCTACAATGAGCAGTTCTTC
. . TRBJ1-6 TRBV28 CASSPAPSGSPLHF TGTGCCAGCAGTCCAGCCCCTTCAGGGTCACCCCTCCACTTT
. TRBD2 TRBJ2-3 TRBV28 CATRGGWSTDTQYF TGTGCCACCCGCGGGGGATGGTCCACAGATACGCAGTATTTT
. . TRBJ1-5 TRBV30 CAWTGGGNQPQHF TGTGCCTGGACGGGGGGAGGAAATCAGCCCCAGCATTTT
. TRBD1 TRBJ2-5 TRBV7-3 CASSLGTEEPETQYF TGTGCCAGCAGCTTGGGGACAGAGGAACCAGAGACCCAGTACTTC
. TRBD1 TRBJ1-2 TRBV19 CASSMGQGRNYGYTF TGTGCCAGTAGTATGGGACAGGGTCGTAACTATGGCTACACCTTC
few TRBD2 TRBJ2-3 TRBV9 CASSVGGTSGRDTQYF TGTGCCAGCAGCGTAGGTGGGACTAGCGGGAGGGATACGCAGTATTTT
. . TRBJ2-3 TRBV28 CASSPGLNTDTQYF TGTGCCAGCAGTCCGGGACTTAACACAGATACGCAGTATTTT
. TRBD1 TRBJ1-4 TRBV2 CASLVGTANEKLFF TGTGCCAGCTTGGTCGGGACAGCTAATGAAAAACTGTTTTTT
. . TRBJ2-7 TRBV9 CASSVEARAYEQYF TGTGCCAGCAGCGTAGAGGCCAGGGCGTACGAGCAGTACTTC
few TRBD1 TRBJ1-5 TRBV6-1 CASSAVRTGGNQPQHF TGTGCCAGCAGTGCCGTTCGGACAGGGGGCAATCAGCCCCAGCATTTT
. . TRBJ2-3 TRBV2 CASSGGSVGASTDTQYF TGTGCCAGCAGTGGAGGATCGGTAGGGGCTAGCACAGATACGCAGTATTTT
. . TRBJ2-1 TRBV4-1 CASSQGRGYNEQFF TGCGCCAGCAGCCAAGGACGAGGATACAATGAGCAGTTCTTC
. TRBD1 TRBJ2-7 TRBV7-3 CASSSDRKAYEQYF TGTGCCAGCAGCTCGGACAGGAAAGCCTACGAGCAGTACTTC
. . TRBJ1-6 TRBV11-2 CASSLETSTLHF TGTGCCAGCAGCTTAGAAACGAGCACCCTCCACTTT
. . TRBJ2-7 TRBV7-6 CASSPRLSSYEQYF TGTGCCAGCAGCCCCCGTCTAAGCTCCTACGAGCAGTACTTC
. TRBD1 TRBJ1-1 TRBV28 CASSLRTGVNTEAFF TGTGCCAGCAGTTTACGGACAGGGGTGAACACTGAAGCTTTCTTT
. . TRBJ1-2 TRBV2 CASSGVGGGYGYTF TGTGCCAGCAGTGGAGTCGGGGGAGGCTATGGCTACACCTTC
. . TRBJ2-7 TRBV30 CAWSAAYEQYF TGTGCCTGGAGTGCGGCCTACGAGCAGTACTTC
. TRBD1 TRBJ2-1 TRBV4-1 CASSFGQGYNEQFF TGCGCCAGCAGCTTCGGACAGGGCTACAATGAGCAGTTCTTC
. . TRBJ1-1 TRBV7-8 CASSLAENSGDTEAFF TGTGCCAGCAGCTTAGCGGAGAACTCGGGGGACACTGAAGCTTTCTTT
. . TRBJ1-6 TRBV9 CASSVDRANNSPLHF TGTGCCAGCAGCGTAGACAGGGCTAATAATTCACCCCTCCACTTT
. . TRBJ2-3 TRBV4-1 CASSQEERTQYF TGCGCCAGCAGCCAAGAGGAGAGAACGCAGTATTTT
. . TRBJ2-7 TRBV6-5 CASSYLTRAYEQYF TGTGCCAGCAGTTACCTCACCAGGGCCTACGAGCAGTACTTC
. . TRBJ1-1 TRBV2 CASRHDRNTEAFF TGTGCCAGCAGGCATGACAGGAACACTGAAGCCTTCTTT
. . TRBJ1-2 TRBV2 CASRATGGSYTF TGTGCCAGCAGGGCCACCGGCGGATCCTACACCTTC
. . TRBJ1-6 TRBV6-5 CASRLQDGISPLHF TGTGCCAGCAGATTACAGGACGGAATTTCACCCCTCCACTTT
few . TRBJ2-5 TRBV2 CASDRPQETQYF TGTGCCAGCGACAGACCCCAAGAGACCCAGTACTTC
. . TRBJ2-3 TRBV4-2 CASSQEVLDSFTDTQYF TGTGCCAGCAGCCAAGAAGTCCTGGACAGCTTCACAGATACGCAGTATTTT
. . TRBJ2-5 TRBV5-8 CASSWGDRQETQYF TGTGCCAGCAGCTGGGGGGACAGACAAGAGACCCAGTACTTC
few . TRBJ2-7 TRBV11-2 CASSLRETYEQYF TGTGCCAGCAGCTTGAGGGAAACCTACGAGCAGTACTTC
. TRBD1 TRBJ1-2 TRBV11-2 CASSFPDRPFYGYTF TGTGCCAGCAGCTTCCCGGACAGGCCTTTCTATGGCTACACCTTC
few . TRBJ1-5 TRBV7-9 CASSLGGEGGQPQHF TGTGCCAGCAGCTTGGGGGGGGAGGGTGGTCAGCCCCAGCATTTT
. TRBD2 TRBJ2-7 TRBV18 CASSDGLATLAYEQYF TGTGCCAGCTCGGACGGACTAGCGACGCTCGCCTACGAGCAGTACTTC
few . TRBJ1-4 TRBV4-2 CASSQDPGVSNEKLFF TGTGCCAGCAGCCAAGACCCAGGGGTATCTAATGAAAAACTGTTTTTT
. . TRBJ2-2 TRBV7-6 CASSRDFGNGELFF TGTGCCAGCAGTCGGGATTTCGGAAACGGGGAGCTGTTTTTT
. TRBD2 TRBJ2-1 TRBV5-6 CASSHRTSGTFFYNEQFF TGTGCCAGCAGCCACAGAACTAGCGGGACGTTTTTCTACAATGAGCAGTTCTTC